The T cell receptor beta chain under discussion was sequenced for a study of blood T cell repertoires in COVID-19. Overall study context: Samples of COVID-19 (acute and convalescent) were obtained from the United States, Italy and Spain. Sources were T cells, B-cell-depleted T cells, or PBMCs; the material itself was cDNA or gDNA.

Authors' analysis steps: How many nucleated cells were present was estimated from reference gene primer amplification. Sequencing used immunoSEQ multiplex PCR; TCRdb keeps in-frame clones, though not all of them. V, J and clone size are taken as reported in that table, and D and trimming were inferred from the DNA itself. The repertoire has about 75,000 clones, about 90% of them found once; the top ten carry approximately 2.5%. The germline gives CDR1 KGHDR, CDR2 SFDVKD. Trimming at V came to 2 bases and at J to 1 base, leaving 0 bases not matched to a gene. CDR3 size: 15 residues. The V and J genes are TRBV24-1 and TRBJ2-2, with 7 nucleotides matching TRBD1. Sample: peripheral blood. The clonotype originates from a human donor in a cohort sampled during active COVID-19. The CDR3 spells CATSDWTGNTGELFF. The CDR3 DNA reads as TGTGCCACCAGTGATTGGACAGGGAACACCGGGGAGCTGTTTTTT.